This note documents a single T cell receptor (beta chain) sequence. This sample was included in a study of radiotherapy plus CTLA-4 blockade in lung cancer. Assay used: immunoSEQ multiplex PCR; TCRdb lists only in-frame clones, some missing. This table has about 40,000 clones, around 86% appearing once. The CDR3 is made up of 15 amino acids. Trimming pared 1 base from V and 4 bases from J, leaving 13 bases between. Germline V gives CDR1 LGHNA, CDR2 YSLEER. The V call is TRBV4-3, the J call TRBJ1-2; D is possibly TRBD1 (5 bases). The material sequenced was peripheral blood, taken from a patient treated with radiotherapy plus ipilimumab. The origin of this receptor is a human donor with non-small cell lung cancer whose response to radiotherapy plus ipilimumab could not be evaluated. CDR3 in DNA: TGCGCCAGCAGCCAAGCTGGGGGGGGTGGCTATGGCTACACCTTC. This encodes CASSQAGGGGYGYTF.